The subject of this entry is one T cell receptor (beta chain). This clonotype was seen more than once but under ten times. What antigen it recognizes has not been identified. One base away there is no much larger clone; base qualities are not given. These data originate in a study of T-cell reconstitution after alpha-beta-depleted transplantation in children (dated by TCRdb to 2016 to 2017). As for the study more broadly: The study quantitatively tracked T-cell immune reconstitution after TCRalphabeta/CD19-depleted allogeneic hematopoietic cell transplantation in children using TCR repertoire profiling.

Study-wide findings and limitations: In some patients, high TCRbeta diversity at day 60 was attributed to recipient T cells and intrathymic progenitors that had survived conditioning. The apparently early recovery of alphabetaT-cell counts about two months after transplant reportedly depended on only several hundred rapidly expanded clones that came from non-depleted graft cells. Over subsequent months, a decline in hyperexpanded clone frequencies was noted, and after one year, T-cell counts and TCRbeta diversity were mostly ascribed to newly produced T cells.

The CDR3 covers 14 residues, taking in both the cysteine and the phenylalanine. The retained sequence is limited to the CDR3, 42 bases, with the frame set at the first base. At the junction V is shortened by 1 base and J by 6 bases, with 12 bases in between. Libraries were prepared through PCR. TCRdb shows the sequencer as Illumina HiSeq 2500. To normalize quantification of the TCRbeta repertoire, the TCR libraries were built with molecular barcoding that relied on unique molecular identifiers. Through fastp at Q25 and MiXCR, TCRdb rebuilt clones from the public reads, retaining in-frame beta chains. Rows with a matching CDR3 protein are joined into one entry that keeps the most common DNA and genes. Recorded for this sample are 140,000 to 150,000 distinct CDR3 sequences; 8.8% of them occurred a single time. The ten largest clonotypes hold 15% to 20% of the sample. Read against the paper, the sample's treatment or condition label means: allogeneic hematopoietic cell transplantation with graft depleted of TCRalphabeta T cells and CD19 B cells. TCRalphabeta/CD19-depleted allogeneic hematopoietic cell grafts were given to the transplant recipients, all of whom were children.

This specimen was PBMCs, mostly from graft donor cells, taken 180 days after TCRalphabeta/CD19-depleted stem cell transplant. The TCR sequence derives from a female patient aged 2-15 years who had a stem cell transplant for congenital amegakaryocytic thrombocytopenia, so the T cells may come from the graft donor. The rearrangement joined TRBV12-3 or TRBV12-4 to TRBJ1-2; TRBD1 might be the D gene, on 6 matching bases. The CDR3 has the sequence CASSLGMPGDGYTF. The sequenced DNA: TGTGCCAGCAGTTTAGGGATGCCAGGGGATGGCTACACCTTC.